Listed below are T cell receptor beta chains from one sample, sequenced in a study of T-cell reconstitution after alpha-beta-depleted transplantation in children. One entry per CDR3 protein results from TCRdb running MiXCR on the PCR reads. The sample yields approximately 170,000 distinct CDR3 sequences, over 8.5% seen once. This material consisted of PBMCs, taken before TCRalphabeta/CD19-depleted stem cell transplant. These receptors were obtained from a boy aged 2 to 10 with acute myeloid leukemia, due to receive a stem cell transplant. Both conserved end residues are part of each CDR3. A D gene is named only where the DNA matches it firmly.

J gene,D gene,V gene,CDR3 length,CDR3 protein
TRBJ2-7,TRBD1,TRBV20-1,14,CSASGQGAWGEQYF
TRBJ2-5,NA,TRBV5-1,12,CASSLSGWAQYF
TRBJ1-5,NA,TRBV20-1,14,CSASVLYSNQPQHF
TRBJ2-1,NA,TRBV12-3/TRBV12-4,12,CASRRAYNEQFF
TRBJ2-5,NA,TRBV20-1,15,CSVARRGTLQETQYF
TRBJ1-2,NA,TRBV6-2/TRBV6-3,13,CASSPQPNYGYTF
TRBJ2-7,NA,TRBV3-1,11,CASSQAGEQYF
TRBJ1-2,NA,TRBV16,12,CASSQLNYGYTF
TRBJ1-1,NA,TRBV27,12,CASGLQMAEAFF
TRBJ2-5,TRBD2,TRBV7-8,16,CASSLGPSGKGETQYF
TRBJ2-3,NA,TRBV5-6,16,CASGALQGGDSDTQYF
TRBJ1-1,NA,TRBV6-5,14,CASSRSAKVTEAFF
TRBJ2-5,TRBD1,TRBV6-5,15,CASSFGDRVGETQYF
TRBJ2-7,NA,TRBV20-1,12,CSARREEGEQYF
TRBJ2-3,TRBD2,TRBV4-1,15,CASSQHGLAADTQYF
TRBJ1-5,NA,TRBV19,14,CASSMQGTGQPQHF
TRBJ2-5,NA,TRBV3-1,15,CASTPGRRKEETQYF
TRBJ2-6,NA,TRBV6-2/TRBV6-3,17,CASRGGQAYSGANVLTF
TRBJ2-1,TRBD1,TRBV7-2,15,CASSTDREAYNEQFF
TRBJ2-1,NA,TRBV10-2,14,CASGDSSSYNEQFF
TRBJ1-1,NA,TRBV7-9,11,CASGSGTEAFF
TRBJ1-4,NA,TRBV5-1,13,CARPGEGQEKLFF
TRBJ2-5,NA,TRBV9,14,CASSAGQQQETQSF
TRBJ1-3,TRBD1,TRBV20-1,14,CSARDRASGNTIYF
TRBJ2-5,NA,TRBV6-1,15,CASTSGRGQQETQYF
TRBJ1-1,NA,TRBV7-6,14,CASSFSLMNTEAFF
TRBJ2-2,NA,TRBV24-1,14,CATSTGWGTGELFF
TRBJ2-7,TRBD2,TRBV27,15,CASSSGTSGSYEQYF
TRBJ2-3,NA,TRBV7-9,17,CASSNTGGRLGTDTQYF
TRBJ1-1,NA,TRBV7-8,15,CASSLGGSLNTEAFF
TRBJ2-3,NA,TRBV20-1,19,CSAGIPPLGSEGSTDTQYF
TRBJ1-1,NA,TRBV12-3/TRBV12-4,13,CASSSQGYPEAFF
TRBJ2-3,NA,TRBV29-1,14,CSVEVRRGTDTQYF
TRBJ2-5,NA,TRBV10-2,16,CASSDPSRGALETQYF
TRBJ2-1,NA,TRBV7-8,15,CASTPAPGSYNEQFF
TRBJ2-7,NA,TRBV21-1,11,CASSKEDEQYF
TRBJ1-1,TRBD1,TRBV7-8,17,CASSLARQGERGTEAFF
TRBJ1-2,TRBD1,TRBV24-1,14,CATSGPGQAYGYTF
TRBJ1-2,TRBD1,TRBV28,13,CASSLYRGDGYTF
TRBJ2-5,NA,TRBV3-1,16,CASSQTQDWGQETQYF
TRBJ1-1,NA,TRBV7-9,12,CASSVTWAEAFF
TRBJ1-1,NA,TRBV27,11,CASSNRIEAFF
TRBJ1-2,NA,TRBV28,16,CASSLAHSEANYGYTF
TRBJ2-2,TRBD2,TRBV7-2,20,CASSSHLRTSGRDATGELFF
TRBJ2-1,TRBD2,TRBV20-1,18,CSAKTGTSGRAGNNEQFF
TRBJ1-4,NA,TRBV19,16,CASSIRLGTIEEKLFF